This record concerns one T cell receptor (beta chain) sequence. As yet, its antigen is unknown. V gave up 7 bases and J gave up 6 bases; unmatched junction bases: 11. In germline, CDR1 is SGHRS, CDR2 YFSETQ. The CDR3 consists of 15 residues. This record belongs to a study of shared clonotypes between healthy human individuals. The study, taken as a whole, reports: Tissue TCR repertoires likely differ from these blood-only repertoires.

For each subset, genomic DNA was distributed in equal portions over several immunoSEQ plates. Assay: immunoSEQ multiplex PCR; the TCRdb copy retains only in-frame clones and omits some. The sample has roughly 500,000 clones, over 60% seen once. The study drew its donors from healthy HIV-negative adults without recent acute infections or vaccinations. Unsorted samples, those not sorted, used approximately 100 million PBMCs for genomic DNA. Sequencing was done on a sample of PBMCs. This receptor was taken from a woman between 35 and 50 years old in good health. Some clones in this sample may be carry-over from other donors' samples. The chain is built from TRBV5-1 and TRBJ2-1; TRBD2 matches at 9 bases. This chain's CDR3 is CASQWLAGQFNEQFF. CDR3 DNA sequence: TGCGCCAGCCAGTGGCTAGCGGGACAGTTCAATGAGCAGTTCTTC.